Listed below are T cell receptor beta chains from one sample, sequenced in a study of blood T cell repertoires in COVID-19. Sequencing was performed with immunoSEQ multiplex PCR; in TCRdb, only in-frame clones are kept and a portion is missing. The sample includes roughly 96,000 clones, roughly 82% of them seen just once. Material: peripheral blood. The receptors stem from a man aged 80 or over with acute or convalescent COVID-19. Each CDR3 is given with its conserved first and last residue. A D gene is named only where the DNA matches it firmly. Where a row states a size, it is once, few, many or the class of an expanded clone; other rows omit it.

CDR3: CASSSSRQGKPGELFF
DNA: TGTGCCAGCAGCTCCTCAAGACAGGGGAAACCCGGGGAGCTGTTTTTT
V: TRBV7-2
D: TRBD1
size: NA
J: TRBJ2-2

CDR3: CASRLLPPLRWGTDDYEQYF
DNA: TGCGCCAGCAGACTTCTTCCCCCCCTCAGGTGGGGGACTGATGACTACGAGCAGTACTTC
V: TRBV5-1
D: NA
size: NA
J: TRBJ2-7

CDR3: CASSPYGQITEAFF
DNA: TGTGCCAGCTCACCCTACGGACAGATCACTGAAGCTTTCTTT
V: TRBV18
D: NA
size: NA
J: TRBJ1-1

CDR3: CASSSGGGLFTGELFF
DNA: TGTGCCAGCAGCTCCGGCGGGGGATTGTTCACCGGGGAGCTGTTTTTT
V: TRBV7-2
D: TRBD2
size: few
J: TRBJ2-2

CDR3: CASSLLPLSSYNEQFF
DNA: TGTGCCAGCAGCCTGCTGCCGTTGAGCTCCTACAATGAGCAGTTCTTC
V: TRBV11-2
D: NA
size: NA
J: TRBJ2-1

CDR3: CASSFGTKLHF
DNA: TGTGCCAGCAGTTTCGGGACTAAGCTCCACTTC
V: TRBV28
D: TRBD2
size: NA
J: TRBJ2-7

CDR3: CAWSVGLAGSSGANVLTF
DNA: TGTGCCTGGAGTGTAGGACTAGCGGGCTCCTCTGGGGCCAACGTCCTGACTTTC
V: TRBV30
D: TRBD2
size: NA
J: TRBJ2-6

CDR3: CASSQDFRLAGGPGDEQFF
DNA: TGTGCCAGCAGCCAAGATTTTCGACTAGCGGGAGGGCCAGGGGATGAGCAGTTCTTC
V: TRBV3-1/TRBV3-2
D: TRBD2
size: NA
J: TRBJ2-1

CDR3: CASSLAGTGGDNGYTF
DNA: TGTGCCAGCAGCTTAGCGGGCACAGGGGGCGACAATGGCTACACCTTC
V: TRBV7-2
D: TRBD1
size: NA
J: TRBJ1-2

CDR3: CASSYPSSYNEQFF
DNA: TGTGCCAGCAGTTATCCCAGCTCCTACAATGAGCAGTTCTTC
V: TRBV28
D: NA
size: NA
J: TRBJ2-1

CDR3: CAWSSKGQLNTEAFF
DNA: TGTGCCTGGAGTTCAAAGGGACAGCTTAACACTGAAGCTTTCTTT
V: TRBV30
D: TRBD1
size: NA
J: TRBJ1-1

CDR3: CASSLIQGFYEQYF
DNA: TGTGCCAGCAGCTTAATCCAGGGGTTCTACGAGCAGTACTTC
V: TRBV7-9
D: NA
size: NA
J: TRBJ2-7

CDR3: CASSLNNEQFF
DNA: TGTGCCAGCAGTCTAAACAATGAGCAGTTCTTC
V: TRBV6-5
D: NA
size: NA
J: TRBJ2-1

CDR3: CASSSQAGNNQPQHF
DNA: TGCGCCAGCAGCTCCCAGGCGGGGAACAATCAGCCCCAGCATTTT
V: TRBV4-1
D: NA
size: NA
J: TRBJ1-5

CDR3: CASTLQVGAEQYF
DNA: TGTGCCAGCACCCTCCAGGTGGGGGCCGAGCAGTACTTC
V: TRBV6-6
D: NA
size: NA
J: TRBJ2-7

CDR3: CASREIRVNTGELFF
DNA: TGTGCCAGCAGAGAAATCAGGGTGAACACCGGGGAGCTGTTTTTT
V: TRBV2
D: NA
size: NA
J: TRBJ2-2

CDR3: CASSIRVTASSGNTIYF
DNA: TGTGCCAGTAGTATTAGAGTGACAGCGAGCTCTGGAAACACCATATATTTT
V: TRBV19
D: NA
size: NA
J: TRBJ1-3